Here is one TCR beta chain with its context. Germline V gene lookup returns CDR1 SGHTA and CDR2 FQGTGA. Germline trimming cut 5 bases from V and 2 bases from J; bases unmatched to any gene: 18. The CDR3 contains 20 residues. Study processing details: Estimated nucleated cell counts came from reference gene primer amplification. The table came from immunoSEQ multiplex PCR; TCRdb's copy has only in-frame clones and leaves some out. V and J calls plus clone size are reproduced from that table; the DNA served to infer D and trimming. The data show fewer than 300,000 clones, around 82% seen once. These data belong to a study of blood T cell repertoires in COVID-19. Study at large: Acute-phase and convalescent COVID-19 samples originated in the United States, Italy and Spain.

The Seattle site enrolled patients during active infection and followed them longitudinally. Input material: peripheral blood. This chain connects TRBV7-3 to TRBJ2-3; 11 bases line up with TRBD2. The receptor was derived from a human donor with COVID-19, enrolled during active disease. The donor label of this sample is uncertain. CDR3 in amino acids: CASSPTGTNIAGGFTDTQYF. CDR3 DNA: TGTGCCAGCAGCCCCACCGGGACAAACATAGCGGGAGGGTTCACAGATACGCAGTATTTT.